Below, 26 T cell receptor beta chains from the same sample are listed, as sequenced in a study of blood T cells in healthy people across ages. Using a J-beta primer mix together with a sample-barcoded 5' primer, a second PCR was run for roughly 7 to 12 cycles. TCRdb reprocessed the 5' RACE reads with MiXCR, giving one entry per CDR3 protein. In the table there are about 670,000 distinct CDR3 sequences, 52% of which are singletons. The specimen sequenced was blood. The receptors derive from an elderly woman in good health.

Worth noting for this clonotype: A much more abundant neighbour one base away suggests this may be a read error. The J gene is TRBJ2-5, the V gene TRBV5-1; D perhaps matches TRBD2 (5 bases). Germline V gene sequence: CDR1 SGHRS, CDR2 YFSETQ. Trimming left V 0 bases short and J 11 bases short, with 20 bases between. The CDR3 runs to 15 residues. Here the CDR3 reads CASSLASGYYNEQYF. The CDR3, as DNA: TGCGCCAGCAGCTTGGCCTCGGGGTACTACAATGAGCAGTACTTC.

This clonotype was counted a single time. The chain is built from TRBV5-1 and TRBJ2-3, with D possibly being TRBD1 or TRBD2 (5 bases each). Trimming took off 6 bases at V and 5 bases at J, with 19 bases between the two ends. The CDR3 is 15 amino acids. CDR1 SGHRS and CDR2 YFSETQ come from the germline V gene. CDR3 region: CASNHEGSQVDTQYF. The CDR3 DNA reads as TGCGCCAGCAACCACGAGGGGAGCCAGGTAGATACGCAGTATTTT.

The chain joins TRBV5-1 to TRBJ2-1; TRBD2 matches 9 bases. CDR1 SGHRS and CDR2 YFSETQ come from the germline V gene. This CDR3 has 17 residues. V gave up 0 bases and J gave up 8 bases; unmatched junction bases: 12. The CDR3 here is CASSLDLGGRAFHEQFF. CDR3 bases: TGCGCCAGCAGCTTGGACTTGGGCGGGAGGGCCTTCCATGAGCAGTTCTTC.

V usage is TRBV20-1 and J usage is TRBJ1-6, with D possibly TRBD1 on 5 matching bases. V lost 0 bases and J 6 bases, leaving 15 bases between the germline ends. The length of the CDR3 is 16 residues. Germline CDR1 DFQATT, CDR2 SNEGSKA (reference sequence). The CDR3 region is CSARDATAAPNSPLHF. The DNA for the CDR3 is TGCAGTGCTAGAGACGCGACAGCGGCCCCTAATTCACCCCTCCACTTT.

The V and J genes are TRBV6-6 and TRBJ2-3, with D tentatively TRBD1 (6 bases). The CDR3 length is 14 residues. Germline V gives CDR1 MNHNY, CDR2 SVGAGI (reference sequence). Trimming shortened V by 0 bases and J by 6 bases, and 10 bases separated the two germline ends. CDR3 in amino acids: CASSYSRTVDTQYF. The CDR3 DNA follows: TGTGCCAGCAGTTACTCGAGGACAGTCGATACGCAGTATTTT.

In regard to this clonotype: A read error may produce the germline difference seen at one junction end. The CDR3 coding sequence is TGCAGTGCTAGAGATATTAGGAACTGGAACACGGAAGCTTTCTTT. Encoded protein: CSARDIRNWNTEAFF. The chain is built from TRBV20-1 and TRBJ1-1; D remains ambiguous. The CDR3 has 15 residues. Germline assignment: CDR1 DFQATT and CDR2 SNEGSKA (reference sequence).

The chain links TRBV29-1 to TRBJ2-1; tentative D call: TRBD2 (5 bases). V lost 4 bases and J 7 bases, leaving 11 bases between the germline ends. Germline assignment: CDR1 SQVTM and CDR2 ANQGSEA. The CDR3 sequence is 12 residues long. CDR3 sequence reads: CSVADGDNEQFF. CDR3 DNA sequence: TGCAGCGTTGCAGACGGGGATAATGAGCAGTTCTTC.

V and J are TRBV7-3 and TRBJ2-5, with 7 bases lining up with TRBD2. V lost 1 base, J lost 7 bases, and 9 bases stayed unmatched. The germline V gene has CDR1 SGHTA and CDR2 FQGTGA. CDR3 length: 15 residues. The CDR3 loop reads CASSLMSSGDVTQYF. CDR3 nucleotides: TGTGCCAGCAGCTTAATGTCCAGCGGGGACGTGACCCAGTACTTC.

As for this clonotype: A read error is possible here, since a much larger clone lies one base away. The chain joins TRBV6-2 or TRBV6-3 to TRBJ2-1; the D gene is possibly TRBD2 (6 bases). Germline V gene sequence: CDR1 MNHEY, CDR2 SVGEGT. This CDR3 is 13 amino acids long. The CDR3 sequence: CASCRDSHNEQFF. In DNA, the CDR3 is TGTGCCAGCTGTCGGGACTCCCACAATGAGCAGTTCTTC.

In the case of this clonotype: A read error may be the cause here, since a much bigger clone is one base away. The V gene is TRBV6-1, the J gene TRBJ2-1; no definite D call. The CDR3 totals 14 residues. The V gene lost 1 base and the J gene lost 9 bases, with 13 bases spanning the gap. Germline V gene sequence: CDR1 MNHNS, CDR2 SASEGT. The CDR3 coding sequence is TGTGCCAGCAGTGAAGTAGGCTGTTCGGGTGAGCAGTTCTTC. This codes for CASSEVGCSGEQFF.

This clonotype was observed at least ten times. The chain links TRBV2 to TRBJ2-1; D gene unclear. The CDR3 is 16 residues long. V dropped 1 base and J dropped 8 bases, with 18 bases sitting between them. From germline, CDR1 is SNHLY and CDR2 FYNNEI. CDR3 nucleotide sequence: TGTGCCAGCAGTGAAGGGCAGGATCTGGGCGGTGATGAGCAGTTCTTC. Protein sequence: CASSEGQDLGGDEQFF.

At least ten counts were recorded for this clonotype. The V gene is TRBV18, the J gene TRBJ1-5, with D possibly matching TRBD1 (5 bases). Germline CDR1 is KGHSH and CDR2 is LQKENI. Trimming removed 6 bases from V and 9 bases from J, with 15 bases in between. The CDR3 is 13 residues long. The CDR3 here is CASSPGPQVPQHF. The CDR3 DNA is TGTGCCAGCTCCCCGGGACCGCAGGTGCCCCAGCATTTT. The entire variable domain, with the rest obtained from reference TRBV18 and TRBJ1-5, is as follows: NAGVMQNPRHLVRRRGQEARLRCSPMKGHSHVYWYRQLPEEGLKFMVYLQKENIIDESGMPKERFSAEFPKEGPSILRIQQVVRGDSAAYFCASSPGPQVPQHFGDGTRLSIL.

The chain joins TRBV20-1 to TRBJ2-3, with D tentatively TRBD2 (6 bases). The V end lost 3 bases, the J end lost 6 bases, and 16 bases lay between the germline ends. There are 14 residues in the CDR3. From germline, CDR1 is DFQATT and CDR2 SNEGSKA (reference sequence). CDR3 sequence (DNA): TGCAGTGCTAGCGGGCAAGGGAGGTTGGATACGCAGTATTTT. Protein sequence: CSASGQGRLDTQYF.

The chain carries TRBV27 and TRBJ2-7; 8 bases are a match to TRBD1. V shed 5 bases and J 2 bases; nucleotides not matched to a gene: 8. Germline V gene lookup returns CDR1 MNHEY and CDR2 SMNVEV (reference sequence). CDR3 length: 15 amino acids. CDR3 in amino acids: CASSLTGGVTYEQYF. The CDR3 DNA reads as TGTGCCAGCAGTCTCACAGGGGGTGTTACCTACGAGCAGTACTTC.

V gene TRBV29-1 combines with J gene TRBJ2-1, with D perhaps given as TRBD1 or TRBD2 (6 bases each). V shed 3 bases and J shed 2 bases, with 8 bases lying between them. Germline CDR1 is SQVTM and CDR2 is ANQGSEA. This CDR3 is 13 amino acids long. The CDR3 here is CSVEGGPYNEQFF. CDR3 sequence (DNA): TGCAGCGTTGAGGGGGGCCCCTACAATGAGCAGTTCTTC.

This chain uses TRBV7-2 with TRBJ1-5; D perhaps matches TRBD1 (5 bases). This CDR3 has 15 amino acids. CDR1 and CDR2 from the germline V gene are SGHTA and FQGNSA. Trimming stripped 1 base from V and 6 bases from J, with 13 bases between. The CDR3: CASSLEGGRAQPQHF. The CDR3, as DNA: TGTGCCAGCAGCTTAGAGGGCGGCAGGGCTCAGCCCCAGCATTTT.

This clonotype has a handful of counts. The chain is built from TRBV20-1 and TRBJ2-1, with 9 bases lining up with TRBD2. This CDR3 contains 14 residues. Germline CDR1 is DFQATT and CDR2 is SNEGSKA (reference sequence). J lost 9 bases, V lost 7 bases, and 13 bases had no gene match. This CDR3 reads CSGGRGGGMFEQFF. The DNA of the CDR3 is TGCAGTGGCGGGCGGGGGGGAGGGATGTTTGAGCAGTTCTTC.

The rearrangement uses TRBV20-1 and TRBJ2-3; 9 nucleotides align to TRBD2. This CDR3 contains 16 residues. Germline CDR1 DFQATT, CDR2 SNEGSKA (reference sequence). CDR3 nucleotides: TGCAGCGCCCCTAGCGGGACAACCTCTAGCGCAGATACGCAGTATTTT. Amino acids: CSAPSGTTSSADTQYF.

The V gene is TRBV27, the J gene TRBJ2-3, with D possibly TRBD2 on 6 matching bases. Germline V CDR1 and CDR2: MNHEY, SMNVEV (reference sequence). V lost 6 bases and J 5 bases, leaving 18 bases between the germline ends. This CDR3 contains 15 residues. In DNA form, the CDR3 reads TGTGCCAGCAGCTATATGGGACTGGTGCGAGATACGCAGTATTTT. It is translated as CASSYMGLVRDTQYF.

V and J are TRBV5-5 and TRBJ2-5; D not certain. Germline CDR1 reads SGHKS; CDR2 reads YYEKEE (reference sequence). With 0 bases removed from V and 3 bases from J, the gap between germline ends came to 9 bases. This CDR3 has 14 residues. The CDR3 nucleotides read TGTGCCAGCAGCTTGGCGGTAACAGAAGAGACCCAGTACTTC. Translation gives CASSLAVTEETQYF. The complete variable domain, with remaining parts taken from reference TRBV5-5 and TRBJ2-5, reads DAGVTQSPTHLIKTRGQQVTLRCSPISGHKSVSWYQQVLGQGPQFIFQYYEKEERGRGNFPDRFSARQFPNYSSELNVNALLLGDSALYLCASSLAVTEETQYFGPGTRLLVL.

Here the CDR3 DNA reads TGCGCCAGCAGCCAGTTAATAGGACTAGCGGGCCTCTACAATGAGCAGTTCTTC. It specifies CASSQLIGLAGLYNEQFF. The chain carries TRBV5-1 and TRBJ2-1; TRBD2 agrees at 11 bases. Germline CDR1 is SGHRS and CDR2 is YFSETQ. The V and J ends lost 4 bases and 3 bases, in that order; junction bases with no gene match: 12. The CDR3 spans 18 residues.

For this clonotype: A clone one base away is much larger, so this may be a read error. The chain uses TRBV20-1 and TRBJ2-7; D might be TRBD1 (6 bases). The end of the DNA fits TRBJ2-5 better, so the J call may be wrong. The CDR3 covers 15 residues. The germline V gene has CDR1 DFQATT and CDR2 SNEGSKA (reference sequence). CDR3 coding DNA: TGCAGTGCCTTAGAGATCCAGGGGCGCGGAGCGACCCAGTACTTC. The encoded protein is CSALEIQGRGATQYF.

This clonotype was counted many times. The chain recombines TRBV6-6 with TRBJ2-7; D possibly corresponds to TRBD2 (8 bases). The CDR3 sequence is 15 residues long. V gave up 5 bases and J gave up 6 bases, with 20 bases separating them. Germline CDR1 is MNHNY and CDR2 is SVGAGI (reference sequence). In nucleotides, the CDR3 is TGTGCCAGCAGTCGAGCGGGGGAGGGGGCTTTCGAGCAGTACTTC. It specifies CASSRAGEGAFEQYF.

The V and J genes are TRBV25-1 and TRBJ1-2; 9 bases fit TRBD1. This CDR3 is 13 amino acids long. In germline, CDR1 is MGHDK, CDR2 SYGVNS. V trimming: 4 bases; J trimming: 10 bases; junction bases outside the gene matches: 7. This chain's CDR3 is CASSGGGQGVYTF. The CDR3, as DNA: TGTGCCAGCAGTGGGGGGGGACAGGGAGTCTACACCTTC.

The sample holds a few counts of this clonotype. A much larger clone lies one base from this, so it may be a read error. The chain joins TRBV3-1 to TRBJ2-1, with D hard to call. Germline assignment: CDR1 LGHDT and CDR2 YNNKEL (reference sequence). This CDR3 is built from 13 residues. V lost 3 bases, J lost 5 bases, and 8 bases lay in between. CDR3 nucleotide sequence: TGTGCCAGCAGCCAGGGGTGGGACAATGAGCAGTTCTTC. Its translation is CASSQGWDNEQFF.

V usage is TRBV9 and J usage is TRBJ2-1, with TRBD2 matching 8 bases. V lost 6 bases and J lost 0; bases outside the gene matches: 17. Germline values: CDR1 SGDLS, CDR2 YYNGEE. The CDR3 is 19 amino acids. The CDR3 protein is CASNPSPSGSVSSYNEQFF. As DNA, the CDR3 is TGTGCCAGCAACCCTAGTCCCAGCGGGAGTGTCAGCTCCTACAATGAGCAGTTCTTC.